Listed here are 30 T cell receptor beta chains from one sample, sequenced in a study of blood T cell repertoires in COVID-19. Assay used: immunoSEQ multiplex PCR; TCRdb lists only in-frame clones, some missing. The table includes some 140,000 clones, just under 85% detected once. Sequencing was carried out using peripheral blood. These receptors all stem from a woman of 80 years or more with acute or convalescent COVID-19.

The rearrangement joins TRBV6-2 or TRBV6-3 to TRBJ2-5, with a possible D match to TRBD2 (6 bases). Trimming stripped 6 bases from V and 4 bases from J, with 15 bases between. Germline V gene data show CDR1 as MNHEY and CDR2 as SVGEGT. This CDR3 contains 14 residues. CDR3 sequence reads: CASSAGTLGETQYF. CDR3 coding DNA: TGTGCCAGCAGCGCCGGGACTTTAGGAGAGACCCAGTACTTC.

The chain has TRBV5-1 and TRBJ1-1; D not resolved. The V end was cut by 0 bases, the J end by 4 bases, with 10 bases between. CDR1 is SGHRS, CDR2 YFSETQ, per germline. The CDR3 covers 14 residues. CDR3 sequence: CASSLEEGATEAFF. The CDR3, as DNA: TGCGCCAGCAGCTTGGAGGAAGGAGCCACTGAAGCTTTCTTT.

This chain joins TRBV7-9 and TRBJ1-4; D is undetermined. Germline values: CDR1 SEHNR, CDR2 FQNEAQ (reference sequence). V lost 1 base, J lost 3 bases, and 9 bases lay in between. The CDR3 loop spans 15 amino acids. The CDR3 protein is CASSLDGSSNEKLFF. The CDR3 bases are TGTGCCAGCAGCTTAGATGGGAGCTCTAATGAAAAACTGTTTTTT.

The chain uses TRBV3-1 (or the pseudogene TRBV3-2) and TRBJ2-3; maybe TRBD2 (7 bases). The germline gives CDR1 LGHDT, CDR2 YNNKEL (reference sequence). This CDR3 has 12 amino acids. V was clipped by 6 bases and J by 9 bases, with 13 bases between them. The CDR3: CASSLQGGTQYF. For the CDR3, the DNA is TGTGCCAGCAGTCTACAGGGAGGGACGCAGTATTTT.

The rearrangement joins TRBV11-2 to TRBJ1-5; D is perhaps TRBD1 (5 bases). The CDR3 is made up of 12 amino acids. Germline CDR1 and CDR2: SGHAT and FQNNGV. Trimming removed 5 bases from V and 5 bases from J, with 7 bases in between. CDR3 sequence reads: CASSQGDQPQHF. The CDR3 region has the DNA TGTGCCAGCAGCCAAGGGGATCAGCCCCAGCATTTT.

Points on this clone: Other DNA variants within this sample encode the same CDR3. The CDR3 DNA reads TGTGCCAGCAGCTTAGGTAGCTCCTACAATGAGCAGTTCTTC. It is translated as CASSLGSSYNEQFF. The rearrangement links TRBV7-8 to TRBJ2-1, with D uncertain. Germline CDR1 reads SGHVS; CDR2 reads FQNEAQ. CDR3 length: 14 amino acids. V was clipped by 1 base and J by 0 bases, with 4 bases between them.

The chain carries TRBV28 and TRBJ2-2; a weak D match, TRBD1 (5 bases). The CDR3 sequence is 14 residues long. Germline V CDR1 and CDR2: MDHEN, SYDVKM. The V gene lost 2 bases and the J gene lost 4 bases, with 8 bases spanning the gap. The CDR3 sequence is CASSLRQITGELFF. CDR3 sequence (DNA): TGTGCCAGCAGTTTAAGACAGATCACCGGGGAGCTGTTTTTT. The full variable domain, rest sourced from reference TRBV28 and TRBJ2-2, is DVKVTQSSRYLVKRTGEKVFLECVQDMDHENMFWYRQDPGLGLRLIYFSYDVKMKEKGDIPEGYSVSREKKERFSLILESASTNQTSMYLCASSLRQITGELFFGEGSRLTVL.

The rearrangement uses TRBV2 and TRBJ2-2, with 11 positions matching TRBD2. The V gene's germline CDR1 is SNHLY and CDR2 FYNNEI. Germline trimming cut 5 bases from V and 7 bases from J; bases unmatched to any gene: 6. This CDR3 has 15 residues. The CDR3 DNA reads as TGTGCCAGCAGTTTAGCGGGGGGGCCCGGCGGGGAGCTGTTTTTT. Protein sequence: CASSLAGGPGGELFF.

The chain links TRBV9 to TRBJ2-1; D is possibly TRBD2 (6 bases). The V end lost 0 bases, the J end lost 5 bases, and 12 bases lay between the germline ends. This CDR3 contains 15 residues. Germline V lookup: CDR1 SGDLS, CDR2 YYNGEE. Here the CDR3 reads CASSVGGREDNEQFF. The CDR3 DNA sequence: TGTGCCAGCAGCGTAGGCGGCAGGGAGGACAATGAGCAGTTCTTC.

The CDR3 spells CASSGTAAADTQYF. CDR3 in DNA: TGTGCCAGCAGCGGGACAGCAGCTGCAGATACGCAGTATTTT. The chain combines TRBV27 with TRBJ2-3; 7 positions match TRBD1. The V and J ends lost 6 bases and 4 bases, in that order; junction bases with no gene match: 7. The CDR3 has 14 residues. Germline V CDR1 and CDR2: MNHEY, SMNVEV (reference sequence).

The J gene is TRBJ2-7, the V gene TRBV10-3; 11 bases align to TRBD1. CDR3 length: 13 residues. CDR1 and CDR2 (germline): ENHRY, SYGVKD. The V and J ends lost 9 bases and 5 bases, in that order; junction bases with no gene match: 6. CDR3 loop: CAIQDRGQDEQYF. The DNA of the CDR3 is TGTGCCATTCAGGACAGGGGGCAGGACGAGCAGTACTTC.

The table lists this clone with a count of one. The chain employs TRBV6-5 and TRBJ1-5; possibly TRBD1 for D (6 bases). From germline, CDR1 is MNHEY and CDR2 SVGAGI. The CDR3 runs to 15 residues. The ends were cut back, 6 bases at V and 1 base at J, with 13 bases in the middle. DNA of the CDR3: TGTGCCAGCAGCCCCTCTCAGGGGAGCAATCAGCCCCAGCATTTT. Protein sequence: CASSPSQGSNQPQHF.

This chain connects TRBV4-3 to TRBJ1-6; D is uncertain. The CDR3 totals 13 residues. Germline CDR1 is LGHNA and CDR2 is YSLEER. Trimming stripped 4 bases from V and 8 bases from J, with 9 bases between. The DNA of the CDR3 is TGCGCCAGCAGCCGGTTAGAGGATTCACCCCTCCACTTT. Encoded protein: CASSRLEDSPLHF.

The rearrangement links TRBV5-6 to TRBJ2-1; TRBD2 might be the D (6 bases). V was shortened by 2 bases and J by 9 bases, with 15 bases between the two germline ends. Germline V gene data show CDR1 as SGHDT and CDR2 as YYEEEE. The CDR3 length is 14 residues. CDR3 protein: CASSFLEGRGEQFF. For the CDR3, the DNA is TGTGCCAGCAGCTTTCTCGAGGGGCGGGGTGAGCAGTTCTTC. Complete variable domain (other parts from reference TRBV5-6 and TRBJ2-1): DAGVTQSPTHLIKTRGQQVTLRCSPKSGHDTVSWYQQALGQGPQFIFQYYEEEERQRGNFPDRFSGHQFPNYSSELNVNALLLGDSALYLCASSFLEGRGEQFFGPGTRLTVL.

The chain carries TRBV4-2 and TRBJ1-1, with 7 bases fitting TRBD1. The germline V gene has CDR1 LGHNA and CDR2 YNFKEQ. The CDR3 runs to 16 residues. With 2 bases clipped from V and 2 bases from J, the junction kept 8 bases outside the gene matches. The CDR3 DNA reads as TGTGCCAGCAGCCAACCTAGACAGGGCTTTAACACTGAAGCTTTCTTT. Encoded protein: CASSQPRQGFNTEAFF.

The chain couples TRBV7-9 to TRBJ1-6, with 11 bases aligning to TRBD1. Per the germline V gene, CDR1 is SEHNR and CDR2 is FQNEAQ (reference sequence). After removal of 5 bases from V and 9 bases from J, the junction contained 6 bases not matched to a gene. CDR3 length: 15 residues. Written as DNA, the CDR3 is TGTGCCAGCAGCCCGGACAGGGGGCCGGGTTCACCCCTCCACTTT. This gives the protein CASSPDRGPGSPLHF.

The V gene is TRBV9, the J gene TRBJ1-1; no firm D call. Germline CDR1 and CDR2: SGDLS and YYNGEE. V was clipped by 4 bases and J by 4 bases, with 8 bases between them. The CDR3 is 12 residues long. CDR3 sequence (DNA): TGTGCCAGCAGCCCGGGGAGCACTGAAGCTTTCTTT. Its protein product is CASSPGSTEAFF. Looking up the rest from reference TRBV9 and TRBJ1-1 gives the full variable domain: DSGVTQTPKHLITATGQRVTLRCSPRSGDLSVYWYQQSLDQGLQFLIQYYNGEERAKGNILERFSAQQFPDLHSELNLSSLELGDSALYFCASSPGSTEAFFGQGTRLTVV.

The V gene is TRBV5-1, the J gene TRBJ1-1, with D uncertain. Germline lookup yields CDR1 SGHRS and CDR2 YFSETQ. V lost 3 bases to trimming and J lost 8 bases, with 14 bases between them. This CDR3 spans 13 amino acids. This chain's CDR3 is CASSSLVPAEAFF. The CDR3 bases are TGCGCCAGCAGCTCGTTAGTTCCCGCCGAAGCTTTCTTT.

The chain recombines TRBV5-1 with TRBJ2-7; no clear D. The V gene lost 0 bases and the J gene lost 2 bases, with 9 bases spanning the gap. CDR1 and CDR2 (germline): SGHRS, YFSETQ. The CDR3 totals 14 residues. The CDR3 is CASSLATKTYEQYF. The DNA of the CDR3 is TGCGCCAGCAGCTTGGCAACAAAGACCTACGAGCAGTACTTC. The full variable domain, completed using reference TRBV5-1 and TRBJ2-7, is KAGVTQTPRYLIKTRGQQVTLSCSPISGHRSVSWYQQTPGQGLQFLFEYFSETQRNKGNFPGRFSGRQFSNSRSEMNVSTLELGDSALYLCASSLATKTYEQYFGPGTRLTVT.

The V gene is TRBV5-1, the J gene TRBJ1-1, with no clear D. Germline lookup yields CDR1 SGHRS and CDR2 YFSETQ. There are 13 residues in the CDR3. Trimming cost V 4 bases and J 0 bases, with 7 bases left between them. The CDR3 DNA reads TGCGCCAGCAGCGCAGGCATGAACACTGAAGCTTTCTTT. Protein sequence: CASSAGMNTEAFF.

CDR3 in amino acids: CASSPAQGNEKLFF. The CDR3 nucleotides are TGTGCCAGCAGCCCGGCGCAGGGGAATGAAAAACTGTTTTTT. The J gene is TRBJ1-4, the V gene TRBV7-9; weak D call: TRBD1 (6 bases). The CDR3 runs 14 residues. V gave up 5 bases and J gave up 5 bases, with 12 bases separating them. Germline loops: CDR1 SEHNR, CDR2 FQNEAQ (reference sequence).

The chain is built from TRBV5-8 and TRBJ1-5; possibly TRBD1 for D (5 bases). From germline, CDR1 is SGHTS and CDR2 YDEGEE. The CDR3 runs to 13 residues. V was clipped by 2 bases and J by 2 bases, with 5 bases between them. CDR3 coding DNA: TGTGCCAGCAGCTTCAGGGGCAATCAGCCCCAGCATTTT. It translates to CASSFRGNQPQHF.

The CDR3, as DNA: TGTGCCAGCAGCTTAGCGCAAAGCGGAAACAATGAGCAGTTCTTC. Translating it yields CASSLAQSGNNEQFF. This chain connects TRBV7-2 to TRBJ2-1; D perhaps matches TRBD2 (5 bases). This CDR3 is built from 15 residues. Germline-derived CDR1 and CDR2 are SGHTA and FQGNSA. Trimming cost V 0 bases and J 5 bases, with 11 bases left between them.

V usage is TRBV5-1 and J usage is TRBJ2-7; 12 bases align to TRBD1. Germline V gene sequence: CDR1 SGHRS, CDR2 YFSETQ. This CDR3 has 15 amino acids. V was clipped by 3 bases and J by 6 bases; unmatched bases: 7. The CDR3 nucleotides read TGCGCCAGCAGCTCGCCGGGACAGGGGGCATTCGAGCAGTACTTC. This gives the protein CASSSPGQGAFEQYF.

The J gene is TRBJ1-5, the V gene TRBV19; D ambiguous. CDR1 and CDR2 (germline): LNHDA, SQIVND (reference sequence). Trimming pared 6 bases from V and 2 bases from J, leaving 11 bases between. The CDR3 is made up of 14 amino acids. The CDR3 coding sequence is TGTGCCAGTAGCCGTTTCGAGGGCAATCAGCCCCAGCATTTT. This translates into CASSRFEGNQPQHF. The full variable domain, completed using reference TRBV19 and TRBJ1-5, is DGGITQSPKYLFRKEGQNVTLSCEQNLNHDAMYWYRQDPGQGLRLIYYSQIVNDFQKGDIAEGYSVSREKKESFPLTVTSAQKNPTAFYLCASSRFEGNQPQHFGDGTRLSIL.

The V call is TRBV27, the J call TRBJ2-3; TRBD1 matches at 8 bases. Trimming took 5 bases from V and 2 from J; bases not matched to a gene: 6. The CDR3 consists of 15 residues. Germline CDR1 MNHEY, CDR2 SMNVEV (reference sequence). The CDR3 sequence: CASSPLTGDTDTQYF. CDR3 DNA sequence: TGTGCCAGCAGTCCCCTGACAGGGGACACAGATACGCAGTATTTT.

This chain links TRBV19 with TRBJ1-1, with 7 bases identical to TRBD1. Germline V gives CDR1 LNHDA, CDR2 SQIVND (reference sequence). V trimming: 6 bases; J trimming: 5 bases; junction bases outside the gene matches: 12. The CDR3 extends over 15 amino acids. CDR3 in DNA: TGTGCCAGTAGGACTCAGACAGGGATGAGGACTGAAGCTTTCTTT. As protein: CASRTQTGMRTEAFF.

This chain uses TRBV11-2 with TRBJ1-2; D uncertain. Between the trimmed V and J ends, which lost 5 bases and 6 bases, there was a span of 13 bases. Germline V gene data show CDR1 as SGHAT and CDR2 as FQNNGV. The CDR3 spans 13 residues. CDR3 sequence reads: CASSRDFTDGYTF. The CDR3 bases are TGTGCCAGCAGCCGGGATTTTACCGATGGCTACACCTTC.

This chain connects TRBV6-5 to TRBJ1-4, with TRBD1 as a possible D gene (6 bases). From germline, CDR1 is MNHEY and CDR2 SVGAGI. CDR3 length: 14 residues. V was shortened by 5 bases and J by 4 bases, with 11 bases between the two germline ends. The chain's CDR3 is CASSTTGRNEKLFF. For the CDR3, the DNA is TGTGCCAGCAGTACGACAGGCCGTAATGAAAAACTGTTTTTT.

This sequence joins TRBV11-3 and TRBJ2-1, with TRBD2 matching over 7 bases. Looked up from germline, CDR1 is SGHNT and CDR2 is YENEEA. Unmatched junction bases numbered 8, after V lost 5 bases and J lost 10 bases. The CDR3 length is 13 residues. CDR3: CASSGGVRDEQFF. Here the CDR3 DNA reads TGTGCCAGCAGCGGGGGGGTGAGGGACGAGCAGTTCTTC.